The T cell receptor beta chain under discussion was sequenced for a study of molecular identifiers for immune sequencing clone quantification (dated by TCRdb to 2016 to 2019). With respect to the entire study: In a replicate experiment, RNA from roughly 20,000 or 100,000 naive CD8 T cells was split into five aliquots, four of which were sequenced. This methods study used CD8 T cells to benchmark TCR RNA copy counting and molecular-identifier clustering-based TCR repertoire sequencing (MIDCIRS).

The library was prepared using PCR. The reads were generated on a NextSeq 500. Bulk TCR libraries were made following a previously described method, with the TCR primers given in Table S5. Total RNA was purified with the Qiagen AllPrep DNA/RNA kit. Before analysis, reads from multiple sequencing runs of one library were combined. The published analysis was carried out like this. Only reads with exact TCR constant sequence were kept, trimmed to 150 nt, and grouped by their 12-nt molecular barcodes. Within each barcode group, reads were sub-clustered at a 15% Levenshtein threshold, and quality-weighted consensus sequences were built per RNA molecule. Non-functional sequences were discarded, and so were lower-count sequences lying one edit away from another sequence. Barcode sub-clusters with fewer than 20% of the maximum read count were removed, based on fitting two negative binomial distributions. The public reads were reprocessed in TCRdb via fastp at Q25 and MiXCR, keeping in-frame beta chains. Entries are consolidated by CDR3 protein sequence, retaining the most common genes and DNA. TCRdb, rather than the study authors, made the V and J calls. The sample table lists a few hundred thousand distinct CDR3 sequences, roughly 24% of them with a count of one. Jointly, the top ten make up approximately 0.74% of the sample.

Naive CD8 T cell libraries were made from 20,000 to 1,000,000 sorted cells using 10%, 30% or 50% of purified RNA. Naive CD8 T cells, defined as CD8+CD4-CCR7+CD45RA+, were FACS-sorted into RLT Plus buffer on a BD FACSAria II. To test detection sensitivity, Jurkat RNA equivalent to about eleven TCR copies was spiked into samples of about 17,000-1,100,000 naive CD8 T cells. Enrichment of CD8 T cells was done with RosetteSep CD8+ T Cell Enrichment Cocktail plus Ficoll-Paque, and ACK red cell lysis came afterward. With respect to this clonotype: Its antigen is currently not known. No qualities accompany the bases; no much larger clone lies one base away.

For CDR1 and CDR2, the germline V gene lists LGHNA and YSLEER. The CDR3 covers 14 residues, taking in both the cysteine and the phenylalanine. The entry retains the CDR3 DNA only, 42 bases that are in frame from base 1. The junction carries 11 bases between V and J, which are trimmed by 2 bases and 3 bases respectively. Study-wide findings and limitations: When barcode sub-clustering was not used, chimeric consensus sequences inflated TCR diversity, with chimeras reaching as high as 47%. Highly expanded clone sizes could be underestimated because identical TCR molecules may share a barcode. The naive libraries included spiked-in Jurkat TCR RNA (about nine copies' worth), and this RNA is not part of the donor repertoire. Modeling estimated about 2.8 recovered TCR RNA copies per cell, compared with roughly 10 by digital PCR, which implies roughly 27% capture efficiency. In CMV-specific effector cells, clones with more than 20 RNA copies contained over 98% of molecules, whereas in naive cells such clones contained under 1% of molecules. Spiked-in Jurkat TCR RNA equivalent to a single cell was reported to be detectable even among one million naive CD8 T cells.

The sample was naive CD8+ T cells from blood, with Jurkat cell RNA spiked in. Reading the label with the study, this specimen's cell subset or site is: FACS-sorted CD8+CD4-CCR7+CD45RA+ naive T cells. The V and J genes are TRBV4-3 and TRBJ2-7; TRBD1 is possibly the D segment (6 matching bases). The sequence came from a human donor in good health. Some libraries in this study had Jurkat cell RNA spiked in. The nucleotide sequence is given as TGCGCCAGCAGCCAATGGGCAGGGGACTACGAGCAGTACTTC. Protein translation: CASSQWAGDYEQYF.